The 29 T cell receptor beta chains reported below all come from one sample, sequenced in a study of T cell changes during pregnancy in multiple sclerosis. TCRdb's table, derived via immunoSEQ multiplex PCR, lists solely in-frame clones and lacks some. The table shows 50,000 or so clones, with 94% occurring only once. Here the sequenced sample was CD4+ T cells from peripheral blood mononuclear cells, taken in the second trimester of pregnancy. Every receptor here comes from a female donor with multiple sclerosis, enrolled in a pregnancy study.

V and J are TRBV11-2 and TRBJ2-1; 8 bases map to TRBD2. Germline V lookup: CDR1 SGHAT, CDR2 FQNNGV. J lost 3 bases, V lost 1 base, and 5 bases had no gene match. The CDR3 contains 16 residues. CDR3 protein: CASSLGSGVIYNEQFF. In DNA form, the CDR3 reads TGTGCCAGCAGCTTAGGTAGCGGGGTTATCTACAATGAGCAGTTCTTC.

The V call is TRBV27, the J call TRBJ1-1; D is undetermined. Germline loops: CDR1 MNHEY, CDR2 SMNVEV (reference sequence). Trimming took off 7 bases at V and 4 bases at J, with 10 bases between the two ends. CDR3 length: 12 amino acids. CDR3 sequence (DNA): TGTGCCAGCAATCGCACTCCCACTGAAGCTTTCTTT. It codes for CASNRTPTEAFF.

The CDR3 spells CASSYSGPGQVQFF. DNA for the CDR3: TGTGCCAGCAGTTACTCGGGCCCGGGACAGGTCCAATTTTTT. The chain employs TRBV6-5 and TRBJ1-4; TRBD1 matches 8 bases. The germline gives CDR1 MNHEY, CDR2 SVGAGI. The CDR3 length is 14 residues. The V segment lost 0 bases and the J segment 17 bases; nucleotides outside the gene matches: 11.

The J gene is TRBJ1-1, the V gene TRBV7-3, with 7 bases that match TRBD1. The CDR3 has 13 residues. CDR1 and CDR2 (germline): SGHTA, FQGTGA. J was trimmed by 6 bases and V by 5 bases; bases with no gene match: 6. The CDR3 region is CASSPRQGAEAFF. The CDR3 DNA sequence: TGTGCCAGCAGCCCGCGACAGGGCGCTGAAGCTTTCTTT.

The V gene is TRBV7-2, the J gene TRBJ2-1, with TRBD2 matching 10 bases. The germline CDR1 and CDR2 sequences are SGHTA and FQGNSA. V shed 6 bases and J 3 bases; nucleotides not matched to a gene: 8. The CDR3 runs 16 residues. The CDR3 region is CASSINSGGYYNEQFF. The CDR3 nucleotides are TGTGCCAGCAGTATAAATAGCGGGGGGTACTACAATGAGCAGTTCTTC.

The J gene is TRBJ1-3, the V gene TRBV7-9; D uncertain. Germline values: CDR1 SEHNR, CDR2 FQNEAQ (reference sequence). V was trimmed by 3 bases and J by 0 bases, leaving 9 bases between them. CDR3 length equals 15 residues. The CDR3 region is CASSFIQNSGNTIYF. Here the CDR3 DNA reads TGTGCCAGCAGCTTTATACAGAACTCTGGAAACACCATATATTTT.

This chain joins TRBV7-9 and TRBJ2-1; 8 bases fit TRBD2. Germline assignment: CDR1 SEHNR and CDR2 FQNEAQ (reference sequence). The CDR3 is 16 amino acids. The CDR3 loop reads CAVRLAQKAETNEQFF. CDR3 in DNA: TGTGCAGTAAGACTAGCGCAGAAAGCCGAGACCAATGAGCAGTTCTTC.

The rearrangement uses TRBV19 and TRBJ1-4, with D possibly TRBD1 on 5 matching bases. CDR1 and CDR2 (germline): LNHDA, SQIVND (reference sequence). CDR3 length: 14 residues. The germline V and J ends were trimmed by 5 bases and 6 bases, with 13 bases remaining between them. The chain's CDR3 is CASSLRGGDEKLFF. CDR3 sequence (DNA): TGTGCCAGTAGTCTACGTGGGGGGGATGAAAAACTGTTTTTT.

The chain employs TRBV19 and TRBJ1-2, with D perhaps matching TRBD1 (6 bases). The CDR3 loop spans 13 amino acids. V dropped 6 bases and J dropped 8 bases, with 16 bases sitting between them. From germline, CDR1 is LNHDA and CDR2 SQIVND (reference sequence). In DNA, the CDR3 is TGTGCCAGTAGGGGCGGGGGGCCCTACGGCTACACCTTC. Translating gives CASRGGGPYGYTF.

The CDR3 protein is CASSLAAGVQPQHF. Here the CDR3 DNA reads TGTGCCAGCAGCTTGGCGGCAGGCGTCCAGCCCCAGCATTTT. The chain employs TRBV5-8 and TRBJ1-5; D is undetermined. Germline CDR1 SGHTS, CDR2 YDEGEE. The CDR3 is made up of 14 amino acids. V was pared by 0 bases and J by 7 bases, with 11 bases between.

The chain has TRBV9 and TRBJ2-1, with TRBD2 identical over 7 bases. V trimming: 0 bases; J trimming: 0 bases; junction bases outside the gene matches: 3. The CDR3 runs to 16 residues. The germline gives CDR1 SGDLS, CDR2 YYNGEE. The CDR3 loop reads CASSVDGGGSYNEQFF. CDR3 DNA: TGTGCCAGCAGCGTAGATGGCGGGGGCTCCTACAATGAGCAGTTCTTC. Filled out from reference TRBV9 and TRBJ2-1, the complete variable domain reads DSGVTQTPKHLITATGQRVTLRCSPRSGDLSVYWYQQSLDQGLQFLIQYYNGEERAKGNILERFSAQQFPDLHSELNLSSLELGDSALYFCASSVDGGGSYNEQFFGPGTRLTVL.

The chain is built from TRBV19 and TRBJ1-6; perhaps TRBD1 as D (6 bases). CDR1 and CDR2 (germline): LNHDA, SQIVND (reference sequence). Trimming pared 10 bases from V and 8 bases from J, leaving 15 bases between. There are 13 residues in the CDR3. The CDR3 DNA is TGTGCCACCATGGACAGTATGGATTCACCCCTCCACTTT. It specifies CATMDSMDSPLHF.

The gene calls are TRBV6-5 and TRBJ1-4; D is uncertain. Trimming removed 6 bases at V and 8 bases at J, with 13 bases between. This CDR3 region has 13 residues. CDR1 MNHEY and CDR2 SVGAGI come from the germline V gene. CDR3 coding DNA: TGTGCCAGCAGCCGGCAAAGGAGGGAAAAACTGTTTTTT. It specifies CASSRQRREKLFF.

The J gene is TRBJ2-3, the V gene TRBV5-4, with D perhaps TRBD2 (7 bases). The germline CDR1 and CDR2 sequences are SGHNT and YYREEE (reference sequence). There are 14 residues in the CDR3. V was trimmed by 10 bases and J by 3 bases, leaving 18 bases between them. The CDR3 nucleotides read TGTGCCGCTCGGGCGGGGGCGGGGACAGATACGCAGTATTTT. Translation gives CAARAGAGTDTQYF.

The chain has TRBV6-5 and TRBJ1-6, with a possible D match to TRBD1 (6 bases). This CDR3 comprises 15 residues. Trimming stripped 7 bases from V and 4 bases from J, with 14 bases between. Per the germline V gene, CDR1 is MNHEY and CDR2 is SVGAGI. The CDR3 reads CASTNSDSYNSPLHF. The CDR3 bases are TGTGCCAGCACCAACTCGGACAGTTATAATTCACCCCTCCACTTT.

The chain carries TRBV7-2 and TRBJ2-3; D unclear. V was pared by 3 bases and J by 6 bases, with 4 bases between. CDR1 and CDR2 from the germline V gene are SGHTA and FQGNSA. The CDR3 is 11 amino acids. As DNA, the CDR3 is TGTGCCAGCAGCTTGGAGGATACGCAGTATTTT. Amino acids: CASSLEDTQYF.

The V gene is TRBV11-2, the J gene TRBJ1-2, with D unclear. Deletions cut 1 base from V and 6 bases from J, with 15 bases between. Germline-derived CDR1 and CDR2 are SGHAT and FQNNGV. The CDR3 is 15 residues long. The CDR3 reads CASSLVEGFLDGYTF. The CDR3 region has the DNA TGTGCCAGCAGCTTAGTCGAGGGTTTTTTAGATGGCTACACCTTC.

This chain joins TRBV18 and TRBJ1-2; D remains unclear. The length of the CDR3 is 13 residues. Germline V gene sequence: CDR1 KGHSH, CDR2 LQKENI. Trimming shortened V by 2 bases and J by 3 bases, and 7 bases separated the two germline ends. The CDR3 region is CASSPADYYGYTF. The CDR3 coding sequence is TGTGCCAGCTCACCAGCGGACTACTATGGCTACACCTTC.

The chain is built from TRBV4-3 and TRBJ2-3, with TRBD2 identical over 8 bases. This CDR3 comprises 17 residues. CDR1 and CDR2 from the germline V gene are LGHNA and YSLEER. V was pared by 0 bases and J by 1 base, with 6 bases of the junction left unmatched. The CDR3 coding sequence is TGCGCCAGCAGCCAAGACTCTCGGCGGGGGGGCACAGATACGCAGTATTTT. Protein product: CASSQDSRRGGTDTQYF.

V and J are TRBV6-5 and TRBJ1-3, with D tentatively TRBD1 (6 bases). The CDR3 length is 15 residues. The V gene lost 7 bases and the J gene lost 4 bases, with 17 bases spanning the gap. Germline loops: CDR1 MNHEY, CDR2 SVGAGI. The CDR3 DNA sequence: TGTGCCAGCACCGAACAGGGAAGGGTAGGAAACACCATATATTTT. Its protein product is CASTEQGRVGNTIYF.

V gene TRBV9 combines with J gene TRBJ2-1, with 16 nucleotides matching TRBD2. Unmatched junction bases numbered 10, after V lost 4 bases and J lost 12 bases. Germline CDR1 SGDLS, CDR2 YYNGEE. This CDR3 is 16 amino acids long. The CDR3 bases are TGTGCCAGCAGCCCAGGGACTAGCGGGGGGGCCTTCGGGCAGTTCTTC. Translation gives CASSPGTSGGAFGQFF. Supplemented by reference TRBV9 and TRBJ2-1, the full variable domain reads DSGVTQTPKHLITATGQRVTLRCSPRSGDLSVYWYQQSLDQGLQFLIQYYNGEERAKGNILERFSAQQFPDLHSELNLSSLELGDSALYFCASSPGTSGGAFGQFFGPGTRLTVL.

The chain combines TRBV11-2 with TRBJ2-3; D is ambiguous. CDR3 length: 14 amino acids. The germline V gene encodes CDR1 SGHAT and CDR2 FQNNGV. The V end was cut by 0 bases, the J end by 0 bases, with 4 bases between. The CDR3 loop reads CASSLERSTDTQYF. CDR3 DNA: TGTGCCAGCAGCTTAGAGCGTAGCACAGATACGCAGTATTTT.

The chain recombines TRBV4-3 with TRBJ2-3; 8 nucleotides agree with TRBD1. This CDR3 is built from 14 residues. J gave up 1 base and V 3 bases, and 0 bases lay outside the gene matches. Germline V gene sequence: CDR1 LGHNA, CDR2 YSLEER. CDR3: CASSQTGGTDTQYF. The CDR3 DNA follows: TGCGCCAGCAGCCAGACAGGGGGCACAGATACGCAGTATTTT.

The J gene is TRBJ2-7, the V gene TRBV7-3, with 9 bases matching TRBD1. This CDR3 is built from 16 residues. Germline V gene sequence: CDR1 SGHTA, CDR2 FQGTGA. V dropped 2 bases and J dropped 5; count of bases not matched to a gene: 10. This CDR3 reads CASSLLAGTGRNEQYF. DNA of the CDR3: TGTGCCAGCAGCTTATTAGCCGGGACAGGGCGAAACGAGCAGTACTTC.

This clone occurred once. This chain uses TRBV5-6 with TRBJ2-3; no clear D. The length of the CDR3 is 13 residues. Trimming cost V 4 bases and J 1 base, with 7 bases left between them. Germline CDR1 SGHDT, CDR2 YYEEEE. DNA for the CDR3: TGTGCCAGCAGCGCTACAGGCACAGATACGCAGTATTTT. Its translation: CASSATGTDTQYF.

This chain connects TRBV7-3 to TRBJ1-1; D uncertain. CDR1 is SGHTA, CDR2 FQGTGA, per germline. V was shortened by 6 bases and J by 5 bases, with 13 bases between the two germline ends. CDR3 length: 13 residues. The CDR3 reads CASSFQVTTEAFF. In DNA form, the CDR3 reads TGTGCCAGCAGTTTCCAGGTCACGACTGAAGCTTTCTTT.

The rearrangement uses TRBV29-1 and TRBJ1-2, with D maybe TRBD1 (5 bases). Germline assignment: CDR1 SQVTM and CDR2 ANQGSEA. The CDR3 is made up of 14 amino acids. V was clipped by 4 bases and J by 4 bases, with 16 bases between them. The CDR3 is CSVGVWEGPYGYTF. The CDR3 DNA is TGCAGCGTTGGGGTTTGGGAGGGGCCCTATGGCTACACCTTC.

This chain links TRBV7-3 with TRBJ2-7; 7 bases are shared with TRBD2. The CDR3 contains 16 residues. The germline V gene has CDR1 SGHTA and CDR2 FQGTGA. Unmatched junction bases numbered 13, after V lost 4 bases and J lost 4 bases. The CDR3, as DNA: TGTGCCAGCAGCTCGTCTGGGCGTCGGGGGGAATACGAGCAGTACTTC. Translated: CASSSSGRRGEYEQYF.

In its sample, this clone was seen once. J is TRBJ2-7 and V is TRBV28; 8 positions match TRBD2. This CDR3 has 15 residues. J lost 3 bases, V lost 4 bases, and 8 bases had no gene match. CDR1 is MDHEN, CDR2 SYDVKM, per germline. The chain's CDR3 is CASSSPRSGGYEQYF. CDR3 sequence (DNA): TGTGCCAGCAGTTCCCCGAGAAGCGGGGGCTACGAGCAGTACTTC.